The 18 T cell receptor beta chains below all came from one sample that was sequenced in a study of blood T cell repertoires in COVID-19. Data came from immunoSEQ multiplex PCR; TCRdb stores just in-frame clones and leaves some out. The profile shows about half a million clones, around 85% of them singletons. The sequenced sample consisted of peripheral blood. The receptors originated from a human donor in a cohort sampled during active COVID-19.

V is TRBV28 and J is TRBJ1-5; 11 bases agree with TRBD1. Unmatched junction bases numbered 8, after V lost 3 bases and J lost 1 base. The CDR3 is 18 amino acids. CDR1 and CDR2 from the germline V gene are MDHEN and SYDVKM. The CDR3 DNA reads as TGTGCCAGCAGTTTCTCGGACAGGGGGCTAGAGAGCAATCAGCCCCAGCATTTT. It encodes CASSFSDRGLESNQPQHF.

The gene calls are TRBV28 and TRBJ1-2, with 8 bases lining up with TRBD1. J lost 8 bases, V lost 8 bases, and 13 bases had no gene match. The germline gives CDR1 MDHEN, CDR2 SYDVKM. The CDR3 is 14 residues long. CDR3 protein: CASGTTGGIGGYTF. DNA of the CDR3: TGTGCCAGCGGGACAACAGGGGGAATAGGCGGCTACACCTTC.

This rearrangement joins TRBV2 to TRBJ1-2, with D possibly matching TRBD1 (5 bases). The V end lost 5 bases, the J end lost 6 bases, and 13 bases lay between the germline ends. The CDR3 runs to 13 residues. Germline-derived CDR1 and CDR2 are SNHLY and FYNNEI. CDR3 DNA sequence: TGTGCCAGCAGTAAAGAAGGGGTAAATGGCTACACCTTC. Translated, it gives CASSKEGVNGYTF.

CDR3 in amino acids: CASSATGLHVETQYF. CDR3 nucleotides: TGTGCCAGCAGCGCCACTGGACTGCACGTCGAGACCCAGTACTTC. V gene TRBV9 combines with J gene TRBJ2-5; possibly TRBD2 for D (5 bases). Deletions cut 3 bases from V and 5 bases from J, with 17 bases between. This CDR3 region has 15 residues. Germline CDR1 is SGDLS and CDR2 is YYNGEE.

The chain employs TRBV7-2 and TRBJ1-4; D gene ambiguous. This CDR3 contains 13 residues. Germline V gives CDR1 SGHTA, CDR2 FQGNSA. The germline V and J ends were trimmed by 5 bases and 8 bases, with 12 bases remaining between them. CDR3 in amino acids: CASSPPAGEKLFF. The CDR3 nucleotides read TGTGCCAGCAGCCCTCCCGCGGGCGAAAAACTGTTTTTT.

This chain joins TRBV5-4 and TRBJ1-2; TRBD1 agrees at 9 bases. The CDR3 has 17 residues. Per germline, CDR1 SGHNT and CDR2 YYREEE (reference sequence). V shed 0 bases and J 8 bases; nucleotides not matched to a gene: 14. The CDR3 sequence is CASSLGNRDRGTRGYTF. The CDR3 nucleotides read TGTGCCAGCAGCTTGGGGAACCGAGACAGGGGGACTAGGGGCTACACCTTC.

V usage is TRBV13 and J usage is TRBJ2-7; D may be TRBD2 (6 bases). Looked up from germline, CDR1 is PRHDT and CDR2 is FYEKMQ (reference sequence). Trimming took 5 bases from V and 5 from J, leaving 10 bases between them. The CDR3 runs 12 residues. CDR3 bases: TGTGCCAGCAGCCCCGGGAGTGACGAGCAGTACTTC. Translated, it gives CASSPGSDEQYF.

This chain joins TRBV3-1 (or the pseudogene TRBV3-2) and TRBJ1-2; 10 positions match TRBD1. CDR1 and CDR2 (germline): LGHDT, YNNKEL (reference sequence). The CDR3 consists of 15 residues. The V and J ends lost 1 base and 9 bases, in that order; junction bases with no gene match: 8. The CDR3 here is CASSQGTGGFKSYTF. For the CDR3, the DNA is TGTGCCAGCAGCCAAGGGACAGGGGGGTTTAAAAGCTACACCTTC.

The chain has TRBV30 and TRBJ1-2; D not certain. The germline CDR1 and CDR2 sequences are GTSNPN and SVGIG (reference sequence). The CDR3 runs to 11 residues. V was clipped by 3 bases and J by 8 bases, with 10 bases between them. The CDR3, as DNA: TGTGCCTGGAGCGAACTATTCGGCTACACCTTC. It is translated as CAWSELFGYTF.

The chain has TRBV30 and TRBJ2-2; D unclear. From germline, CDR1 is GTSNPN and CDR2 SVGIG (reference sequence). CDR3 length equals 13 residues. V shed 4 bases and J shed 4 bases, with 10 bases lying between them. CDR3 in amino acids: CAWTGAATGELFF. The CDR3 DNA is TGTGCCTGGACAGGCGCCGCCACCGGGGAGCTGTTTTTT.

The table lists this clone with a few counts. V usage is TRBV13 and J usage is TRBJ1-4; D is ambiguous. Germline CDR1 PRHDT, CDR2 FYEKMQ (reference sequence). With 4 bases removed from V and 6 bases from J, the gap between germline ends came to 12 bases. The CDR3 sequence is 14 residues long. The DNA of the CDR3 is TGTGCCAGCAGCTCCAGTTACGGGGATGAAAAACTGTTTTTT. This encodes CASSSSYGDEKLFF.

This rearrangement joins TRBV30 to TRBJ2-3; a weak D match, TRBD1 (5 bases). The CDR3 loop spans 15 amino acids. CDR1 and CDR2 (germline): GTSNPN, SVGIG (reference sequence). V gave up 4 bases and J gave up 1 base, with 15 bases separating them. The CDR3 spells CAWTEVGQGTDTQYF. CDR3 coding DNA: TGTGCCTGGACGGAAGTGGGGCAGGGCACAGATACGCAGTATTTT.

The CDR3 DNA reads as TGTGCCAGCAGTGCGGAACGGAGCTATGGCTACACCTTC. This translates into CASSAERSYGYTF. The rearrangement joins TRBV2 to TRBJ1-2; D is unclear. V was clipped by 4 bases and J by 4 bases, with 10 bases between them. The CDR3 extends over 13 amino acids. Germline V CDR1 and CDR2: SNHLY, FYNNEI.

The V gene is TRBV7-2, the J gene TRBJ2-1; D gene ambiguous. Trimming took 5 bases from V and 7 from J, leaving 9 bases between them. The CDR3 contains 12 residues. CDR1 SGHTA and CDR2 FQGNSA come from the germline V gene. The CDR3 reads CASSLRLNEQFF. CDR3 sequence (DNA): TGTGCCAGCAGCCTGAGGCTAAATGAGCAGTTCTTC.

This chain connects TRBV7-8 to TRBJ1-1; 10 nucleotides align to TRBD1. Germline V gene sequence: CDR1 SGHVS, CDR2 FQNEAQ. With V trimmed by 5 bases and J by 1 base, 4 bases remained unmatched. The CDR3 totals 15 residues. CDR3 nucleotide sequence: TGTGCCAGCAGCCCTAGGACAGGGGGGAACACTGAAGCTTTCTTT. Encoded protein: CASSPRTGGNTEAFF. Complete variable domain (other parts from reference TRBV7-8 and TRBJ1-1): GAGVSQSPRYKVAKRGQDVALRCDPISGHVSLFWYQQALGQGPEFLTYFQNEAQLDKSGLPSDRFFAERPEGSVSTLKIQRTQQEDSAVYLCASSPRTGGNTEAFFGQGTRLTVV.

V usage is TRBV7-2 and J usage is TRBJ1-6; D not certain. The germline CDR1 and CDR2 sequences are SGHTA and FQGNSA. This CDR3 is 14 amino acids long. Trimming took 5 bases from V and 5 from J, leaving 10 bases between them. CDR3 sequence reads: CASSPRVHNSPLHF. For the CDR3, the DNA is TGTGCCAGCAGCCCCCGGGTCCATAATTCACCCCTCCACTTT.

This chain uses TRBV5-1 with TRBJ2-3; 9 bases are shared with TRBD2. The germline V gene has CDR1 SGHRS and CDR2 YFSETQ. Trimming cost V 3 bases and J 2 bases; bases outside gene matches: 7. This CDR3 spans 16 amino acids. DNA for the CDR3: TGCGCCAGCAGCTCGGTTAGCGGGAGTATCACAGATACGCAGTATTTT. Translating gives CASSSVSGSITDTQYF.

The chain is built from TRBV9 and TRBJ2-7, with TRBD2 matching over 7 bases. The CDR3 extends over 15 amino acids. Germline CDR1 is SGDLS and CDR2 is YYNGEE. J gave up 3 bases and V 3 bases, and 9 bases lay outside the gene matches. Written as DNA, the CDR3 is TGTGCCAGCAGCGCCTCTGGGGGGGACCTCTACGAGCAGTACTTC. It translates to CASSASGGDLYEQYF.